The 5 T cell receptor beta chains listed next were all sequenced from one sample in a study of blood T cells in healthy people across ages. Alongside a J-beta primer mix, a sample-barcoded 5' primer served in a second PCR lasting about 7 to 12 cycles. Each CDR3 protein is one row after TCRdb ran MiXCR on the 5' RACE reads. Here the sample spans fewer than 750,000 distinct CDR3 sequences, 47% being singletons. The sequenced sample consisted of blood. Receptors were obtained from a man aged 80 or over in good health.

In its sample, this clonotype was seen a few times. The CDR3 spells CASSVGSGPLYGYTF. The DNA for the CDR3 is TGTGCCAGCAGCGTAGGCTCAGGTCCCCTATATGGCTACACCTTC. The chain carries TRBV9 and TRBJ1-2; D call uncertain. Germline CDR1 is SGDLS and CDR2 is YYNGEE. This CDR3 spans 15 amino acids. The V and J ends lost 0 bases and 5 bases respectively, with 14 bases between them.

The V call is TRBV6-5, the J call TRBJ2-7; D remains ambiguous. Germline V gene sequence: CDR1 MNHEY, CDR2 SVGAGI. CDR3 length: 13 amino acids. V was pared by 6 bases and J by 7 bases, with 16 bases between. This CDR3 reads CASRALDPWEQYF. In nucleotides, the CDR3 is TGTGCCAGCAGAGCCTTAGACCCCTGGGAGCAGTACTTC.

A single count supports this clonotype. At one of its ends the junction is not consistent with the germline gene, which may arise from a read error. J is TRBJ2-7 and V is TRBV4-1, with 8 bases that match TRBD1. Germline V gene sequence: CDR1 MGHRA, CDR2 YSYEKL. The CDR3 is made up of 16 amino acids. CDR3 coding DNA: TGCGCTAGCAGCCAAGTTCGCACAGGGGGGAAGTACGAGCAGTACTTC. This gives the protein CASSQVRTGGKYEQYF.

This clonotype occurred a few times. The chain links TRBV20-1 to TRBJ2-3; possibly TRBD1 for D (5 bases). Trimming removed 5 bases at V and 0 bases at J, with 12 bases between. The CDR3 is made up of 14 amino acids. The V gene's germline CDR1 is DFQATT and CDR2 SNEGSKA (reference sequence). CDR3 in amino acids: CSAWGGASTDTQYF. The CDR3 bases are TGCAGTGCTTGGGGCGGAGCTAGCACAGATACGCAGTATTTT.

This clonotype has a handful of counts. This sequence may be a read error, since a much larger clone differs from it by one base. The chain uses TRBV6-1 and TRBJ2-1; 9 bases fit TRBD2. The end of the DNA aligns better with TRBJ2-7, so the J call may be wrong. CDR1 and CDR2 (germline): MNHNS, SASEGT. The CDR3 runs to 19 residues. The CDR3 bases are TGTGCCAGCAGGGACCGAGCGGGAGGCCAATTCTTCGCGTACAATGAGCAGTACTTC. Its protein is CASRDRAGGQFFAYNEQYF.